What follows are 20 T cell receptor beta chains derived from one specimen sequenced in a study of persistence of HIV-infected CD4 T cells. Lysates of CMV-infected fibroblasts at 9.5 to 10 ug/mL stimulated these cells. Sorted nonresponding memory CD4+ T cells were CD40L-negative, CD69-negative, CD45RO-high. These receptors are not linked to any known antigen. Sequencing used immunoSEQ version 4 in survey mode. Only in-frame clones appear in the TCRdb table, and some are missing; sequencing was by immunoSEQ multiplex PCR. The profile shows roughly 34,000 clones, 82% of them singletons. The source was CD4+ T cells sorted from PBMCs after roughly 19-hour stimulation, collected from a patient who received antiretroviral therapy. These receptors were collected from an adult man with HIV who was CMV-seropositive.

This clone came up a few times. V usage is TRBV7-2 and J usage is TRBJ1-3, with D possibly TRBD1 on 5 matching bases. CDR1 is SGHTA and CDR2 is FQGNSA in the germline V gene. Trimming removed 5 bases from V and 0 bases from J, with 11 bases in between. This CDR3 is 15 amino acids long. The CDR3 nucleotides are TGTGCCAGCAGCGCTAACAGGATCTCTGGAAACACCATATATTTT. Translated: CASSANRISGNTIYF.

The chain has TRBV12-3 or TRBV12-4 and TRBJ1-6; D is unclear. This CDR3 has 13 amino acids. V lost 5 bases to trimming and J lost 5 bases, with 7 bases between them. CDR3 sequence reads: CASSHINNSPLHF. Here the CDR3 DNA reads TGTGCCAGCAGTCATATAAATAATTCACCCCTCCACTTT.

This clone showed up just once. This rearrangement joins TRBV6-5 to TRBJ2-2; D remains unclear. Trimming took off 2 bases at V and 5 bases at J, with 12 bases between the two ends. From germline, CDR1 is MNHEY and CDR2 SVGAGI. The length of the CDR3 is 15 residues. CDR3 sequence reads: CASSYRTPVTGELFF. DNA for the CDR3: TGTGCCAGCAGTTACAGGACCCCTGTAACCGGGGAGCTGTTTTTT.

Only a few counts were recorded for this clone. J is TRBJ1-2 and V is TRBV4-1; D unclear. Germline V lookup: CDR1 MGHRA, CDR2 YSYEKL. CDR3 size: 15 residues. Trimming took off 2 bases at V and 0 bases at J, with 10 bases between the two ends. CDR3 protein: CASSQNTITNYGYTF. CDR3 nucleotides: TGCGCCAGCAGCCAAAACACGATAACTAACTATGGCTACACCTTC.

The V and J genes are TRBV6-5 and TRBJ1-2; weak D call: TRBD1 (6 bases). This CDR3 is built from 15 residues. Germline CDR1 reads MNHEY; CDR2 reads SVGAGI. Trimming removed 5 bases from V and 6 bases from J, with 19 bases in between. The CDR3, as DNA: TGTGCCAGCAGTCCGGTGGGGGCGAGGATTGATGGCTACACCTTC. This codes for CASSPVGARIDGYTF.

The chain recombines TRBV28 with TRBJ1-1; D ambiguous. This CDR3 is built from 14 residues. Trimming took 3 bases from V and 5 from J, leaving 13 bases between them. Germline-derived CDR1 and CDR2 are MDHEN and SYDVKM. CDR3: CASSFSGDYTEAFF. CDR3 DNA: TGTGCCAGCAGTTTTTCTGGGGATTATACTGAAGCTTTCTTT.

The CDR3: CASSYRGRNTEAFF. The CDR3 nucleotides are TGTGCCAGCAGTTACCGGGGACGGAACACTGAAGCTTTCTTT. The rearrangement uses TRBV6-5 and TRBJ1-1; D possibly corresponds to TRBD1 (5 bases). This CDR3 is built from 14 residues. Germline loops: CDR1 MNHEY, CDR2 SVGAGI. The germline V and J ends were trimmed by 2 bases and 1 base, with 8 bases remaining between them.

This clone was seen once. The chain links TRBV7-2 to TRBJ2-7; weak D call: TRBD1 (6 bases). V was trimmed by 2 bases and J by 5 bases, leaving 13 bases between them. The CDR3 runs 14 residues. The germline V gene has CDR1 SGHTA and CDR2 FQGNSA. The CDR3 sequence: CASSLTTGSHEQYF. CDR3 DNA: TGTGCCAGCAGCTTAACCACAGGGAGCCACGAGCAGTACTTC.

The chain combines TRBV29-1 with TRBJ2-1; D remains unclear. CDR1 SQVTM and CDR2 ANQGSEA come from the germline V gene. Trimming removed 0 bases from V and 9 bases from J, with 24 bases in between. The CDR3 is 17 residues long. The CDR3 reads CSVEDLPSWPQAGEQFF. Written as DNA, the CDR3 is TGCAGCGTTGAAGATCTCCCCAGTTGGCCGCAGGCCGGTGAGCAGTTCTTC.

This clone was counted only a few times. The J gene is TRBJ1-4, the V gene TRBV30; unclear D gene. This CDR3 is built from 15 residues. CDR1 is GTSNPN, CDR2 SVGIG, per germline (reference sequence). V lost 0 bases and J lost 0, with 8 bases in between. The CDR3: CAWSVPVTTNEKLFF. The CDR3 nucleotides read TGTGCCTGGAGTGTACCCGTGACAACTAATGAAAAACTGTTTTTT.

CDR3 loop: CSASLTAKNIQYF. The CDR3 nucleotides are TGCAGTGCTAGTCTGACGGCCAAAAACATTCAGTACTTC. The J gene is TRBJ2-4, the V gene TRBV20-1; no definite D call. This CDR3 contains 13 residues. The germline V and J ends were trimmed by 3 bases and 1 base, with 7 bases remaining between them. Germline-derived CDR1 and CDR2 are DFQATT and SNEGSKA (reference sequence).

The chain is built from TRBV30 and TRBJ1-1; D may be TRBD1 (6 bases). The ends were cut back, 3 bases at V and 4 bases at J, with 12 bases in the middle. Germline CDR1 reads GTSNPN; CDR2 reads SVGIG (reference sequence). The CDR3 loop spans 13 amino acids. The CDR3 here is CAWRLAGVTEAFF. The CDR3, as DNA: TGTGCCTGGAGACTTGCAGGGGTCACTGAAGCTTTCTTT. The full variable domain, in which reference TRBV30 and TRBJ1-1 provide the parts outside the CDR3, is SQTIHQWPATLVQPVGSPLSLECTVEGTSNPNLYWYRQAAGRGLQLLFYSVGIGQISSEVPQNLSASRPQDRQFILSSKKLLLSDSGFYLCAWRLAGVTEAFFGQGTRLTVV.

This sequence joins TRBV19 and TRBJ1-6; perhaps TRBD1 as D (6 bases). From germline, CDR1 is LNHDA and CDR2 SQIVND (reference sequence). V lost 5 bases, J lost 9 bases, and 17 bases lay in between. The CDR3 extends over 15 amino acids. This CDR3 is CASSPGDRHVSPLHF. CDR3 nucleotide sequence: TGTGCCAGTAGTCCAGGAGACAGGCACGTTTCACCCCTCCACTTT. The full variable domain, completed using reference TRBV19 and TRBJ1-6, is DGGITQSPKYLFRKEGQNVTLSCEQNLNHDAMYWYRQDPGQGLRLIYYSQIVNDFQKGDIAEGYSVSREKKESFPLTVTSAQKNPTAFYLCASSPGDRHVSPLHFGNGTRLTVT.

The chain recombines TRBV14 with TRBJ2-5; D perhaps matches TRBD2 (5 bases). Trimming pared 0 bases from V and 5 bases from J, leaving 16 bases between. Germline V gene data show CDR1 as SGHDN and CDR2 as FVKESK. This CDR3 region has 16 residues. CDR3 in DNA: TGTGCCAGCAGCCAAGATCTACAGCCGGGGAAGGAGACCCAGTACTTC. Its protein is CASSQDLQPGKETQYF.

V is TRBV6-5 and J is TRBJ2-2; 7 bases are shared with TRBD2. The trim removed 8 bases at V and 4 bases at J, leaving 7 bases unmatched. This CDR3 is built from 14 residues. Germline V gives CDR1 MNHEY, CDR2 SVGAGI. The CDR3 DNA sequence: TGTGCCAGCGGGCGGGGGAGTTTCACCGGGGAGCTGTTTTTT. Translating gives CASGRGSFTGELFF.

The CDR3 coding sequence is TGTGCCACCAGTGATTCACAGGGCGCAGATACGCAGTATTTT. Translated: CATSDSQGADTQYF. The J gene is TRBJ2-3, the V gene TRBV24-1; D perhaps matches TRBD1 (6 bases). V lost 2 bases and J lost 4, with 9 bases in between. Germline CDR1 and CDR2: KGHDR and SFDVKD. CDR3 length: 14 amino acids.

The rearrangement joins TRBV28 to TRBJ2-1; D unclear. V was clipped by 2 bases and J by 5 bases, with 7 bases between them. This CDR3 region has 13 residues. CDR1 and CDR2 (germline): MDHEN, SYDVKM. CDR3 in DNA: TGTGCCAGCAGTTTACCCACGAACAATGAGCAGTTCTTC. It translates to CASSLPTNNEQFF.

The V call is TRBV5-4, the J call TRBJ2-5, with 7 bases that match TRBD2. The CDR3 runs to 14 residues. Trimming took 4 bases from V and 2 from J; bases not matched to a gene: 5. Germline values: CDR1 SGHNT, CDR2 YYREEE (reference sequence). The CDR3 here is CASSPGLVQETQYF. DNA for the CDR3: TGTGCCAGCAGCCCAGGACTAGTACAAGAGACCCAGTACTTC.

This rearrangement joins TRBV4-1 to TRBJ2-3; tentative D call: TRBD1 (6 bases). The germline CDR1 and CDR2 sequences are MGHRA and YSYEKL. CDR3 length: 15 amino acids. V was pared by 4 bases and J by 0 bases, with 11 bases between. CDR3 sequence reads: CASSLGALSTDTQYF. The CDR3 DNA sequence: TGCGCCAGCAGCCTGGGGGCGCTCAGCACAGATACGCAGTATTTT.

The V and J genes are TRBV5-1 and TRBJ2-7; the D gene is possibly TRBD1 (6 bases). V dropped 0 bases and J dropped 6 bases, with 16 bases sitting between them. In germline, CDR1 is SGHRS, CDR2 YFSETQ. This CDR3 has 15 residues. CDR3 sequence (DNA): TGCGCCAGCAGCTTGGAATGGGGGCCAATCTTCGAGCAGTACTTC. Protein: CASSLEWGPIFEQYF.